Each of the 18 T cell receptor beta chains below was sequenced from the same sample in a study of cytomegalovirus exposure and HLA in healthy donors. Use of 60 Vbeta and 13 Jbeta primers characterized the PCR. The table came from immunoSEQ multiplex PCR; TCRdb's copy has only in-frame clones and leaves some out. The sample comprises 90,000 to 140,000 clones, roughly three quarters of which are singletons, and roughly 3.2% rests with the top ten. The sample comprised PBMCs. Source of these receptors: a young man in good health and CMV-seronegative.

V gene TRBV12-5 combines with J gene TRBJ2-4; TRBD1 is a possible D gene (5 bases). Judging by the DNA end, TRBJ2-1 fits better; the J call may be wrong. CDR3 length equals 12 residues. Per germline, CDR1 LGHNT and CDR2 FRNRAP. CDR3 protein: CASQGNRNIQFF. The CDR3, as DNA: TGTGCTAGTCAGGGCAACAGAAACATTCAGTTCTTC.

This clone was detected only a few times. The V and J genes are TRBV29-1 and TRBJ1-2; D remains unclear. The germline gives CDR1 SQVTM, CDR2 ANQGSEA. V was shortened by 6 bases and J by 1 base, with 9 bases between the two germline ends. CDR3 length: 12 residues. For the CDR3, the DNA is TGCAGCGTCGTCCGGGATAACTATGGCTACACCTTC. This gives the protein CSVVRDNYGYTF.

This clone appeared a single time. Distinct nucleotide sequences in the sample also encode this CDR3. This sequence joins TRBV5-4 and TRBJ2-1; D is uncertain. The germline gives CDR1 SGHNT, CDR2 YYREEE (reference sequence). The V and J ends lost 2 bases and 3 bases respectively, with 9 bases between them. The CDR3 runs to 14 residues. This CDR3 is CASSFGGSYNEQFF. In DNA, the CDR3 is TGTGCCAGCAGCTTTGGTGGTAGCTACAATGAGCAGTTCTTC.

The chain joins TRBV7-2 to TRBJ2-7, with D unresolved. The CDR3 sequence is 14 residues long. CDR1 and CDR2 from the germline V gene are SGHTA and FQGNSA. The V and J ends lost 1 base and 1 base respectively, with 8 bases between them. The CDR3, as DNA: TGTGCCAGCAGCTTAGGAGGCGGATCCTACGAGCAGTACTTC. Translation gives CASSLGGGSYEQYF.

The chain has TRBV5-5 and TRBJ2-1, with TRBD1 matching 7 bases. The CDR3 has 16 residues. V lost 4 bases to trimming and J lost 2 bases; unmatched junction nucleotides: 9. CDR1 SGHKS and CDR2 YYEKEE come from the germline V gene (reference sequence). CDR3 coding DNA: TGTGCCAGCAGCCGGGACAGCGACTACGCCTACAATGAGCAGTTCTTC. Amino acids: CASSRDSDYAYNEQFF.

The CDR3 loop is CASSSPTGLNTEAFF. CDR3 nucleotides: TGTGCCAGCAGCTCTCCGACAGGATTAAACACTGAAGCTTTCTTT. This chain links TRBV7-9 with TRBJ1-1, with TRBD1 as a possible D gene (6 bases). The V gene's germline CDR1 is SEHNR and CDR2 FQNEAQ (reference sequence). V lost 4 bases and J 2 bases, leaving 14 bases between the germline ends. CDR3 size: 15 residues.

This clone was seen only a few times. V is TRBV5-8 and J is TRBJ2-1; a possible D gene is TRBD2 (6 bases). Trimming removed 4 bases from V and 5 bases from J, with 13 bases in between. Germline CDR1 reads SGHTS; CDR2 reads YDEGEE. CDR3 size: 14 residues. In nucleotides, the CDR3 is TGTGCCAGCAGCACAACTAGCCTACACAATGAGCAGTTCTTC. Amino acid sequence: CASSTTSLHNEQFF.

This clone was seen a handful of times. The chain combines TRBV5-1 with TRBJ2-5, with TRBD1 matching 7 bases. CDR1 and CDR2 from the germline V gene are SGHRS and YFSETQ. This CDR3 is 14 amino acids long. The V segment lost 6 bases and the J segment 1 base; nucleotides outside the gene matches: 6. Here the CDR3 DNA reads TGCGCCAGCAAAGAAGGACAGGCCCAAGAGACCCAGTACTTC. Residues: CASKEGQAQETQYF.

The V and J genes are TRBV6-5 and TRBJ2-7; TRBD2 agrees at 11 bases. CDR1 and CDR2 from the germline V gene are MNHEY and SVGAGI. CDR3 size: 16 residues. The V gene end was trimmed by 4 bases and the J gene end by 2 bases; junction bases not matched to a gene: 7. CDR3 sequence: CASSFRTSGGPYEQYF. CDR3 sequence (DNA): TGTGCCAGCAGTTTCCGTACTAGCGGGGGACCCTACGAGCAGTACTTC.

This sequence joins TRBV5-1 and TRBJ2-3; D gene unclear. In germline, CDR1 is SGHRS, CDR2 YFSETQ. The length of the CDR3 is 12 residues. Trimming shortened V by 0 bases and J by 5 bases, and 4 bases separated the two germline ends. In nucleotides, the CDR3 is TGCGCCAGCAGCTTGGCCCAAGATACGCAGTATTTT. It encodes CASSLAQDTQYF.

The gene calls are TRBV30 and TRBJ1-2; D uncertain. Trimming removed 0 bases from V and 0 bases from J, with 8 bases in between. The CDR3 runs 14 residues. Per the germline V gene, CDR1 is GTSNPN and CDR2 is SVGIG (reference sequence). This chain's CDR3 is CAWSVSRTNYGYTF. CDR3 coding DNA: TGTGCCTGGAGTGTTTCCCGTACTAACTATGGCTACACCTTC.

The V and J genes are TRBV4-3 and TRBJ2-3; 9 bases line up with TRBD2. Germline trimming cut 0 bases from V and 4 bases from J; bases unmatched to any gene: 8. The CDR3 runs to 17 residues. Germline values: CDR1 LGHNA, CDR2 YSLEER. CDR3 nucleotides: TGCGCCAGCAGCCAAGAACTAGCGGGCTCGGGTCCAGATACGCAGTATTTT. It encodes CASSQELAGSGPDTQYF.

This clone was observed a handful of times. The chain links TRBV4-3 to TRBJ2-3; a weak D match, TRBD2 (5 bases). The germline gives CDR1 LGHNA, CDR2 YSLEER. The CDR3 is 14 residues long. V was cut by 0 bases and J by 7 bases, with 11 bases left in between. CDR3 bases: TGCGCCAGCAGCCAAGATATAGCGCTAAATACGCAGTATTTT. Translated: CASSQDIALNTQYF.

This chain joins TRBV2 and TRBJ1-5, with D possibly being TRBD1 (6 bases). The V gene lost 7 bases and the J gene lost 9 bases, with 16 bases spanning the gap. CDR1 is SNHLY and CDR2 is FYNNEI in the germline V gene. The CDR3 covers 13 residues. The CDR3 region has the DNA TGTGCCAGCACCTCGGGGGGCCGCGGGCCCCAGCATTTT. It encodes CASTSGGRGPQHF.

This sequence joins TRBV2 and TRBJ2-6; TRBD1 matches at 7 bases. V shed 8 bases, J shed 0 bases, and the junction held 10 bases outside the gene matches. The CDR3 length is 17 residues. The V gene's germline CDR1 is SNHLY and CDR2 FYNNEI. CDR3 coding DNA: TGTGCCAGCGCCCCACAGGGGACGCGCTCTGGGGCCAACGTCCTGACTTTC. Translated, it gives CASAPQGTRSGANVLTF.

CDR3 coding DNA: TGCGCCAGCAGCCAAGAGGCGGCTACGGAGACCCAGTACTTC. This translates into CASSQEAATETQYF. The chain is built from TRBV4-3 and TRBJ2-5; D is unclear. CDR1 and CDR2 (germline): LGHNA, YSLEER. The CDR3 runs to 14 residues. V gave up 0 bases and J gave up 5 bases, with 10 bases separating them.

This clone came up a few times. The CDR3 here is CASKGTGGEKLFF. CDR3 sequence (DNA): TGTGCCAGCAAGGGGACCGGGGGTGAAAAACTGTTTTTT. The chain employs TRBV6-5 and TRBJ1-4, with a tentative D call TRBD1 (5 bases). The CDR3 totals 13 residues. The V and J ends lost 7 bases and 7 bases respectively, with 13 bases between them. Germline CDR1 MNHEY, CDR2 SVGAGI.

The chain is built from TRBV5-4 and TRBJ1-1; D may be TRBD1 (6 bases). The length of the CDR3 is 14 residues. Deletions cut 0 bases from V and 1 base from J, with 7 bases between. The germline V gene has CDR1 SGHNT and CDR2 YYREEE (reference sequence). This CDR3 is CASSLDRANTEAFF. The CDR3 nucleotides read TGTGCCAGCAGCTTGGACAGGGCGAACACTGAAGCTTTCTTT. Full variable domain (rest looked up from reference TRBV5-4 and TRBJ1-1): ETGVTQSPTHLIKTRGQQVTLRCSSQSGHNTVSWYQQALGQGPQFIFQYYREEENGRGNFPPRFSGLQFPNYSSELNVNALELDDSALYLCASSLDRANTEAFFGQGTRLTVV.